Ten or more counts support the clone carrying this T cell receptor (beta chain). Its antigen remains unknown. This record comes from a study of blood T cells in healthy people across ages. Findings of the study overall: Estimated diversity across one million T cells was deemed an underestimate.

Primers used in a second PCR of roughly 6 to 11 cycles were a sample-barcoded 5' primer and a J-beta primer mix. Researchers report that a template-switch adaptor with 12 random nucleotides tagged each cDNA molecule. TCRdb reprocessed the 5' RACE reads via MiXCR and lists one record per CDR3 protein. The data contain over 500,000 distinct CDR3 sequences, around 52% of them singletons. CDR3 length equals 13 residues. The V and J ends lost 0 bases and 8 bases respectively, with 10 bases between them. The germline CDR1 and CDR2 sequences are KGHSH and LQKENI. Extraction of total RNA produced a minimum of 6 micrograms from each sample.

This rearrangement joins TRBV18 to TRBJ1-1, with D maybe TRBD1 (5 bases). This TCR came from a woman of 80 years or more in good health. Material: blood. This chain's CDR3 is CASSPPIGQEAFF. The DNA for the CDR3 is TGTGCCAGCTCACCACCAATAGGACAAGAAGCTTTCTTT.